The 20 T cell receptor beta chains below were found in one sample sequenced in a study of blood T cell repertoires in COVID-19. The method was immunoSEQ multiplex PCR; TCRdb's version includes in-frame clones alone and lacks a portion of them. Found here are about 220,000 clones, approximately 84% of them singletons; the top ten hold 1.9%. Sequencing was performed on peripheral blood. Every receptor here comes from a middle-aged man with active or convalescent COVID-19.

The rearrangement links TRBV2 to TRBJ1-2, with TRBD1 identical over 8 bases. Germline loops: CDR1 SNHLY, CDR2 FYNNEI. Trimming at V came to 5 bases and at J to 6 bases, leaving 2 bases not matched to a gene. The CDR3 extends over 12 amino acids. DNA of the CDR3: TGTGCCAGCAGTAAGACAGGGGATGGCTACACCTTC. As protein: CASSKTGDGYTF.

The chain carries TRBV2 and TRBJ2-7; 9 nucleotides match TRBD1. Germline V gives CDR1 SNHLY, CDR2 FYNNEI. V shed 7 bases and J 2 bases; nucleotides not matched to a gene: 6. CDR3 length equals 14 residues. The CDR3 nucleotides read TGTGCCAGCACTTACGACAGGGGGGCCTACGAGCAGTACTTC. It yields the protein CASTYDRGAYEQYF.

The V gene is TRBV6-5, the J gene TRBJ1-4; D not resolved. This CDR3 contains 15 residues. V was clipped by 2 bases and J by 6 bases, with 13 bases between them. Germline CDR1 MNHEY, CDR2 SVGAGI. This CDR3 reads CASSYTPPPDEKLFF. CDR3 sequence (DNA): TGTGCCAGCAGTTACACCCCGCCGCCGGATGAAAAACTGTTTTTT.

V is TRBV7-3 and J is TRBJ1-1; TRBD1 might be the D (5 bases). Germline V gene data show CDR1 as SGHTA and CDR2 as FQGTGA. V lost 1 base and J lost 0, with 12 bases in between. This CDR3 spans 16 amino acids. The CDR3 region has the DNA TGTGCCAGCAGCTTAAGCCCCCCAGGGTTGAACACTGAAGCTTTCTTT. Translating it yields CASSLSPPGLNTEAFF.

V usage is TRBV7-9 and J usage is TRBJ2-5; TRBD2 aligns across 8 bases. Germline CDR1 reads SEHNR; CDR2 reads FQNEAQ (reference sequence). The CDR3 extends over 16 amino acids. The V gene end was trimmed by 5 bases and the J gene end by 0 bases; junction bases not matched to a gene: 8. The CDR3 loop reads CASSDPTSAYQETQYF. The CDR3 DNA reads as TGTGCCAGCAGCGACCCGACTAGCGCGTACCAAGAGACCCAGTACTTC.

This chain connects TRBV15 to TRBJ1-2; no firm D call. The CDR3 has 12 residues. Trimming stripped 9 bases from V and 4 bases from J, with 12 bases between. Germline CDR1 and CDR2: LNHNV and YYDKDF (reference sequence). CDR3 protein: CATYLEVYGYTF. In DNA, the CDR3 is TGTGCCACGTATCTAGAAGTCTATGGCTACACCTTC.

CDR3 nucleotides: TGTGCCACCAGTGATCCGAGACAGGGGGGCGAAAAACTGTTTTTT. It translates to CATSDPRQGGEKLFF. The rearrangement links TRBV24-1 to TRBJ1-4; TRBD1 agrees at 9 bases. CDR3 size: 15 residues. CDR1 and CDR2 from the germline V gene are KGHDR and SFDVKD. J lost 8 bases, V lost 3 bases, and 6 bases had no gene match.

V usage is TRBV28 and J usage is TRBJ1-5, with D tentatively TRBD1 (6 bases). Trimming removed 4 bases from V and 6 bases from J, with 13 bases in between. This CDR3 is built from 14 residues. Looked up from germline, CDR1 is MDHEN and CDR2 is SYDVKM. The CDR3 DNA sequence: TGTGCCAGCAGTTCAGGGGCGCCGGGTCAGCCCCAGCATTTT. Protein sequence: CASSSGAPGQPQHF.

V is TRBV5-8 and J is TRBJ1-1; no clear D gene. This CDR3 spans 15 amino acids. CDR1 SGHTS and CDR2 YDEGEE come from the germline V gene. Trimming shortened V by 1 base and J by 1 base, and 11 bases separated the two germline ends. CDR3 in amino acids: CASSLYGTKNTEAFF. The CDR3 region has the DNA TGTGCCAGCAGCTTGTATGGCACCAAGAACACTGAAGCTTTCTTT. The full variable domain, completed using reference TRBV5-8 and TRBJ1-1, is EAGVTQSPTHLIKTRGQQATLRCSPISGHTSVYWYQQALGLGLQFLLWYDEGEERNRGNFPPRFSGRQFPNYSSELNVNALELEDSALYLCASSLYGTKNTEAFFGQGTRLTVV.

The J gene is TRBJ2-7, the V gene TRBV5-1; D perhaps matches TRBD2 (7 bases). The CDR3 length is 17 residues. V lost 0 bases, J lost 3 bases, and 19 bases lay in between. Germline CDR1 reads SGHRS; CDR2 reads YFSETQ. The CDR3 DNA is TGCGCCAGCAGCTTGGAAGGGGGGGCGGTATTATACTACGAGCAGTACTTC. This gives the protein CASSLEGGAVLYYEQYF. The whole variable domain, filled in from reference TRBV5-1 and TRBJ2-7, reads KAGVTQTPRYLIKTRGQQVTLSCSPISGHRSVSWYQQTPGQGLQFLFEYFSETQRNKGNFPGRFSGRQFSNSRSEMNVSTLELGDSALYLCASSLEGGAVLYYEQYFGPGTRLTVT.

This rearrangement joins TRBV5-4 to TRBJ1-2, with TRBD1 identical over 10 bases. The length of the CDR3 is 14 residues. Trimming removed 3 bases from V and 3 bases from J; junction bases left unmatched: 2. Germline CDR1 is SGHNT and CDR2 is YYREEE (reference sequence). CDR3 residues: CASSSDRGDYGYTF. CDR3 nucleotide sequence: TGTGCCAGCAGCTCGGACAGGGGGGACTATGGCTACACCTTC.

The rearrangement uses TRBV19 and TRBJ1-6; 7 bases align to TRBD1. The ends lost 9 bases at V and 7 bases at J; junction bases unmatched: 3. Germline V gives CDR1 LNHDA, CDR2 SQIVND (reference sequence). The length of the CDR3 is 12 residues. CDR3 in DNA: TGTGCCAGCAGGGGGAGAAATTCACCCCTCCACTTT. This codes for CASRGRNSPLHF.

CDR3 sequence reads: CASSLVRRQGEQFF. The DNA of the CDR3 is TGTGCCAGCAGCTTGGTTCGTAGGCAGGGTGAGCAGTTCTTC. The chain joins TRBV13 to TRBJ2-1, with D perhaps matching TRBD1 (5 bases). Per germline, CDR1 PRHDT and CDR2 FYEKMQ (reference sequence). This CDR3 spans 14 amino acids. V dropped 3 bases and J dropped 9 bases, with 15 bases sitting between them.

The V gene is TRBV19, the J gene TRBJ1-5; D uncertain. This CDR3 comprises 14 residues. Germline V gives CDR1 LNHDA, CDR2 SQIVND (reference sequence). Trimming pared 4 bases from V and 6 bases from J, leaving 13 bases between. The CDR3 DNA reads as TGTGCCAGTAGTAACCGACGGGAGGGTCAGCCCCAGCATTTT. Encoded protein: CASSNRREGQPQHF.

The chain couples TRBV6-6 to TRBJ1-2; a possible D gene is TRBD1 (5 bases). The length of the CDR3 is 16 residues. Trimming shortened V by 3 bases and J by 0 bases, and 14 bases separated the two germline ends. Looked up from germline, CDR1 is MNHNY and CDR2 is SVGAGI (reference sequence). CDR3 region: CASSYAGFSSNYGYTF. CDR3 in DNA: TGTGCCAGCAGTTATGCAGGGTTTTCCTCTAACTATGGCTACACCTTC.

The chain uses TRBV18 and TRBJ1-2; a weak D match, TRBD1 (6 bases). In germline, CDR1 is KGHSH, CDR2 LQKENI. V was pared by 3 bases and J by 2 bases, with 10 bases between. The CDR3 has 14 amino acids. The CDR3 bases are TGTGCCAGCTCACCTATTGGACAGAACTATGGCTACACCTTC. It translates to CASSPIGQNYGYTF.

A few counts support this clone. V is TRBV6-5 and J is TRBJ2-6; the match to TRBD1 covers 7 bases. After removal of 6 bases from V and 1 base from J, the junction contained 3 bases not matched to a gene. The CDR3 length is 15 residues. Germline loops: CDR1 MNHEY, CDR2 SVGAGI. In DNA, the CDR3 is TGTGCCAGCAGCTACAGGGGTTCTGGGGCCAACGTCCTGACTTTC. Translating gives CASSYRGSGANVLTF.

V usage is TRBV6-4 and J usage is TRBJ1-4, with D unclear. This CDR3 contains 13 residues. The V gene's germline CDR1 is MRHNA and CDR2 SNTAGT. Trimming cost V 9 bases and J 0 bases, with 8 bases left between them. The DNA for the CDR3 is TGTGCCAGGAACACAGCAACTAATGAAAAACTGTTTTTT. Encoded protein: CARNTATNEKLFF.

The chain joins TRBV6-5 to TRBJ1-2; D might be TRBD1 (5 bases). Germline values: CDR1 MNHEY, CDR2 SVGAGI. This CDR3 comprises 15 residues. Trimming took 0 bases from V and 1 from J, leaving 9 bases between them. This chain's CDR3 is CASSYSWGGNYGYTF. The CDR3 coding sequence is TGTGCCAGCAGTTACTCTTGGGGCGGTAACTATGGCTACACCTTC.

The chain joins TRBV4-1 to TRBJ1-6; 7 bases agree with TRBD1. J lost 6 bases, V lost 4 bases, and 3 bases had no gene match. The germline V gene encodes CDR1 MGHRA and CDR2 YSYEKL. The CDR3 extends over 14 amino acids. DNA of the CDR3: TGCGCCAGCAGCCTGGGACAGCGTAATTCACCCCTCCACTTT. Its translation is CASSLGQRNSPLHF.